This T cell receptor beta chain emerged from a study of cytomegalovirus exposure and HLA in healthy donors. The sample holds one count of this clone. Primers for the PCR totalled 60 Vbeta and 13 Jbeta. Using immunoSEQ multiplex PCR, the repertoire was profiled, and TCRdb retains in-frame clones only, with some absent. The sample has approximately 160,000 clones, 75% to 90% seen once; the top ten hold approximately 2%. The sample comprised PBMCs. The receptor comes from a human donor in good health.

The CDR3 DNA follows: TGTGCCAGCAGCCAAGATCGGACTAGCGGGGGTTCAAATGAGCAGTTCTTC. Its translation is CASSQDRTSGGSNEQFF. V usage is TRBV4-2 and J usage is TRBJ2-1; 13 bases line up with TRBD2. With 0 bases clipped from V and 7 bases from J, the junction kept 6 bases outside the gene matches. CDR3 length: 17 amino acids. Per germline, CDR1 LGHNA and CDR2 YNFKEQ.